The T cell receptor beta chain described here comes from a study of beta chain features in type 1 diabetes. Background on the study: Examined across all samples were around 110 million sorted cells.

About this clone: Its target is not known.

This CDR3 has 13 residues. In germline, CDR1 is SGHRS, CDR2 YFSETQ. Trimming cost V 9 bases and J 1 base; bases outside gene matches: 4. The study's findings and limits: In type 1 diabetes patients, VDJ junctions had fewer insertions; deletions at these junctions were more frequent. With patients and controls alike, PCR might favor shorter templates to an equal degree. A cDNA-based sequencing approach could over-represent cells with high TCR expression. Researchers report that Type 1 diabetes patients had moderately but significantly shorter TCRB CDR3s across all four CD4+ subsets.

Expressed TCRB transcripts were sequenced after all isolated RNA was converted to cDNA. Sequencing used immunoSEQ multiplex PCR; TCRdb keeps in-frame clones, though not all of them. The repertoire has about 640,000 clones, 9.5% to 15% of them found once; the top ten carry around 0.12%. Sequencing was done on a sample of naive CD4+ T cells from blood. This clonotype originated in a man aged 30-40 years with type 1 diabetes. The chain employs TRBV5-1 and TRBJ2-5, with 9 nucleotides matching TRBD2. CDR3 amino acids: CATSGGIQETQYF. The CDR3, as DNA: TGCGCCACGAGCGGGGGGATCCAAGAGACCCAGTACTTC.